Described below is a single T cell receptor beta chain sequence and its context. Its antigen remains undetermined. There are no base qualities to consult, and no much larger clone falls within one base. Healthy HIV-negative adults with no recently reported acute infections or vaccinations were included as donors. Only Caucasian adults living in Nashville, Tennessee, USA were represented among the donors. For unsorted samples, tens of millions of PBMCs were counted, and genomic DNA was extracted using the QIAamp DNA Blood Mini kit. Blood was obtained by leukapheresis, after which PBMCs were separated by Ficoll-Histopaque density gradient centrifugation and cryopreserved in liquid nitrogen vapor phase. This entry belongs to a study of shared clonotypes between healthy human individuals (dated by TCRdb to the early 2020s). Broadly, across the study: The cohort comprised two women and a few men aged 18 to 49 years. Each donor's leukapheresis produced roughly between about 0.9 and 9.5 billion PBMCs. To increase sequencing depth and limit assay-specific biases, TCR repertoire library preparation and sequencing were carried out by different laboratories using diverse techniques. To estimate repertoire size and how much clonotype sharing occurs between individuals, the study deeply sequenced the blood TCR repertoires of five healthy adults.

The investigation overall reported the following: Based on pairwise subsampling, the degree of clonotype sharing among donors was expected to be affected by sequencing depth. The small number of donors limited the genetic and exposure-history diversity represented. Sampling was limited to blood, and TCR repertoires in tissue likely differ from TCR repertoires in blood.

TCR CDR3 regions were amplified from genomic DNA by multiplex PCR using the deep immunoSEQ assay. For each cell subset, the extracted genomic DNA was distributed evenly across all wells of several immunoSEQ 96-well plates, and each plate served as one replicate. For unsorted PBMC, 300 ng genomic DNA, equal to tens of thousands of T cell genomes, was loaded into each replicate PCR. Ten immunoSEQ deep assay plates were used to sequence the unsorted PBMC genomic DNA. Purified libraries were measured with a Qubit 3.0 fluorometer, size-checked on a Bioanalyzer 2100, and measured again with the KAPA Library Quantification kit. Every immunoSEQ 96-well plate was sequenced on a dedicated single-read 150-cycle Illumina NextSeq 550 flow cell. In the authors' own workflow: Because the immunoSEQ output held only junctional sequences and lacked quality scores, the filtering could not match the filtering applied to full-length reads. To assign V/J genes and CDR3, sequences were annotated against IMGT germline references using PyIR, a Python wrapper for IgBLAST v1.9. Reads were removed for weak V/J assignments (E-value above 1e-6), missing CDR3, stop codons, out-of-frame junctions, or ambiguous translated residues. A V3J clonotype was defined by an identical inferred V gene, J gene, and CDR3 amino acid sequence. To compute the percentage overlap between repertoires, the number of shared unique clonotypes was divided by the size of the smaller repertoire. Three approaches were used to assess repertoire richness: RTK rarefaction, the Chao1 estimator, and Recon v2.1 estimates of unobserved clonotypes. TCRdb stores this immuneACCESS table with in-frame sequences only. Part of the clones is absent; in the studies checked, under half of the shortfall reflects unresolved V genes, and no reason is known for the rest. The DNA gave D and trimming, while V, J and clone size come from that table. Present in this sample are hundreds of thousands of clones, about three quarters of which were seen just once. Clones ranked in the top ten supply over 10% of the sample.

Sequenced input: PBMCs. This clonotype was sampled from a woman aged 40 to 49 in good health. Some clones in this sample may be carry-over from other donors' samples.

The nucleotides read TGTGCCAGCAGTTACTCCGGGGGCCTGAACTACGAGCAGTACTTC. It is translated as CASSYSGGLNYEQYF. In this chain, TRBV6-5 is recombined with TRBJ2-7; the D gene is possibly TRBD1 or TRBD2, with 6 bases matching each. Reading the germline V gene gives CDR1 MNHEY and CDR2 SVGAGI. Trimming at the junction amounts to 0 bases on V and 3 bases on J, and the germline ends lie 12 bases apart. The CDR3 runs 15 residues from the cysteine to the phenylalanine. Only CDR3 DNA remains: 45 bases, in frame from the first base.